The 31 T cell receptor beta chains below were found in one sample sequenced in a study of T cells in Graves' hyperthyroidism and ophthalmopathy. The investigators amplified TCR beta CDR3 regions from RNA transcripts. Using the HTBI primer set, a first-round RT-PCR was run on the TCR CDR3. One entry per CDR3 protein results from TCRdb running MiXCR on the multiplex PCR reads. The data show about 210,000 distinct CDR3 sequences, with approximately 17% seen just once and roughly 50% held by the top ten. Sequences were obtained from blood. All receptors come from a man aged 45-65 years with Graves' hyperthyroidism.

The chain joins TRBV6-1 to TRBJ2-2; 11 nucleotides align to TRBD2. This CDR3 has 14 residues. Germline V CDR1 and CDR2: MNHNS, SASEGT. As DNA, the CDR3 is TGTGTGGTACGGCTAGCGGGAGGTTCCGGGGAGCTGTTTTTT. Protein: CVVRLAGGSGELFF.

This clonotype was counted many times. This chain links TRBV7-8 with TRBJ2-3, with a tentative D call TRBD2 (6 bases). V lost 5 bases and J 6 bases, leaving 12 bases between the germline ends. Germline-derived CDR1 and CDR2 are SGHVS and FQNEAQ. The length of the CDR3 is 13 residues. The CDR3 reads CASSPGLSDTQYF. The CDR3 nucleotides are TGTGCCAGCAGCCCGGGACTCTCGGATACGCAGTATTTT.

The V and J genes are TRBV19 and TRBJ1-1, with 7 bases aligning to TRBD1. The CDR3 loop spans 15 amino acids. V lost 5 bases, J lost 1 base, and 7 bases stayed unmatched. Germline loops: CDR1 LNHDA, CDR2 SQIVND (reference sequence). The CDR3 here is CASSVDREQNTEAFF. The CDR3 DNA follows: TGTGCCAGTAGTGTTGACAGGGAGCAGAACACTGAAGCTTTCTTT.

This clonotype was seen a handful of times. This chain connects TRBV30 to TRBJ2-1; TRBD1 or TRBD2 may be the D gene (5 bases each). The CDR3 is 12 amino acids. Germline V lookup: CDR1 GTSNPN, CDR2 SVGIG (reference sequence). Trimming cost V 2 bases and J 15 bases, with 17 bases left between them. CDR3 region: CAWSPGTVIPFF. The CDR3 coding sequence is TGTGCCTGGAGTCCCGGGACGGTCATTCCGTTCTTC.

This clonotype was counted at least ten times. The chain joins TRBV3-1 to TRBJ1-2; 10 nucleotides match TRBD1. Looked up from germline, CDR1 is LGHDT and CDR2 is YNNKEL (reference sequence). The CDR3 length is 15 residues. The J segment lost 1 base and the V segment lost 1 base, leaving 0 bases of the junction unmatched. Here the CDR3 DNA reads TGTGCCAGCAGCCAAGGGGACAGGGGTAACTATGGCTACACCTTC. Translated, it gives CASSQGDRGNYGYTF.

The table lists this clonotype with many counts. CDR3 nucleotide sequence: TGTGCCACCACTAGCGGGGGTAGCTCCTACGAGCAGTACTTC. Its translation: CATTSGGSSYEQYF. The chain employs TRBV6-1 and TRBJ2-7; 11 nucleotides agree with TRBD2. This CDR3 is 14 amino acids long. With 10 bases clipped from V and 0 bases from J, the junction kept 5 bases outside the gene matches. Germline V gene data show CDR1 as MNHNS and CDR2 as SASEGT.

This clonotype appeared a few times. The CDR3 bases are TGTGCCAGTAGTATACAGGGGACGGGCACTGAAGCTTTCTTT. It codes for CASSIQGTGTEAFF. This chain uses TRBV19 with TRBJ1-1; tentative D call: TRBD1 (6 bases). Trimming pared 2 bases from V and 4 bases from J, leaving 11 bases between. From germline, CDR1 is LNHDA and CDR2 SQIVND (reference sequence). The CDR3 totals 14 residues. The whole variable domain, remainder taken from reference TRBV19 and TRBJ1-1, is DGGITQSPKYLFRKEGQNVTLSCEQNLNHDAMYWYRQDPGQGLRLIYYSQIVNDFQKGDIAEGYSVSREKKESFPLTVTSAQKNPTAFYLCASSIQGTGTEAFFGQGTRLTVV.

The sample holds many counts of this clonotype. The rearrangement uses TRBV12-3 or TRBV12-4 and TRBJ2-3; D perhaps matches TRBD1 (5 bases). V gave up 6 bases and J gave up 4 bases, with 11 bases separating them. This CDR3 is built from 13 residues. The CDR3 sequence is CASRAQGADTQYF. CDR3 DNA: TGTGCCAGCAGAGCGCAAGGGGCAGATACGCAGTATTTT.

This clonotype was counted ten times or more. The rearrangement uses TRBV7-9 and TRBJ2-2, with 7 bases aligning to TRBD2. The CDR3 loop spans 15 amino acids. After removal of 5 bases from V and 2 bases from J, the junction contained 5 bases not matched to a gene. The germline CDR1 and CDR2 sequences are SEHNR and FQNEAQ (reference sequence). In DNA form, the CDR3 reads TGTGCCAGCAGCCCCGGCGGGGGAAACACCGGGGAGCTGTTTTTT. Translated: CASSPGGGNTGELFF.

CDR3 sequence: CASSVGQEAGNTIYF. CDR3 in DNA: TGCGCCAGCAGCGTGGGACAGGAGGCTGGAAACACCATATATTTT. The rearrangement uses TRBV5-1 and TRBJ1-3; TRBD1 aligns across 8 bases. From germline, CDR1 is SGHRS and CDR2 YFSETQ. The CDR3 is 15 amino acids. Unmatched junction bases numbered 5, after V lost 4 bases and J lost 2 bases.

With respect to this clonotype: Since a much larger clone is just one base distant, this may be a read error. The chain has TRBV28 and TRBJ2-3, with 9 bases matching TRBD2. The germline V gene encodes CDR1 MDHEN and CDR2 SYDVKM. This CDR3 contains 16 residues. The CDR3 here is CPSKPGTSRNTDTQYF. The CDR3 region has the DNA TGTCCCAGTAAGCCCGGGACTAGCCGTAACACAGATACGCAGTATTTT. Variable domain in full (rest from reference TRBV28 and TRBJ2-3): DVKVTQSSRYLVKRTGEKVFLECVQDMDHENMFWYRQDPGLGLRLIYFSYDVKMKEKGDIPEGYSVSREKKERFSLILESASTNQTSMYLCPSKPGTSRNTDTQYFGPGTRLTVL.

V usage is TRBV5-5 and J usage is TRBJ2-7, with 12 bases aligning to TRBD2. CDR1 is SGHKS and CDR2 is YYEKEE in the germline V gene (reference sequence). J lost 5 bases, V lost 4 bases, and 10 bases had no gene match. CDR3 length: 16 amino acids. The CDR3 coding sequence is TGTGCCAGCAGCAAGACTAGCGGGAGACAACCCGACGAGCAGTACTTC. Translated, it gives CASSKTSGRQPDEQYF.

The J gene is TRBJ1-2, the V gene TRBV24-1; 7 nucleotides line up with TRBD1. This CDR3 has 14 amino acids. Germline V gene data show CDR1 as KGHDR and CDR2 as SFDVKD. V lost 5 bases and J lost 7; bases outside the gene matches: 9. The CDR3 sequence is CATSGPSTGTGYTF. CDR3 in DNA: TGTGCCACCAGTGGTCCCTCGACAGGGACTGGCTACACCTTC.

This clonotype was detected only once. Possible read error: a much larger clone is one base away. CDR3 sequence reads: CASSLWTSVSSYNEQFF. The CDR3 coding sequence is TGTGCCAGCAGCTTATGGACTAGCGTCAGCTCCTACAATGAGCAGTTCTTC. The J gene is TRBJ2-1, the V gene TRBV6-5; 9 positions agree with TRBD2. Germline CDR1 reads MNHEY; CDR2 reads SVGAGI. There are 17 residues in the CDR3. Trimming cost V 6 bases and J 0 bases; bases outside gene matches: 9.

This clonotype turned up a few times. The chain has TRBV11-3 and TRBJ1-5; the D is unclear. This CDR3 spans 13 amino acids. The V gene lost 5 bases and the J gene lost 7 bases, with 12 bases spanning the gap. Germline CDR1 and CDR2: SGHNT and YENEEA. In nucleotides, the CDR3 is TGTGCCAGCAGCGCAACGGCCCCCCAGCCCCAGCATTTT. It encodes CASSATAPQPQHF.

This clonotype was observed at least ten times. This chain connects TRBV20-1 to TRBJ2-5, with 7 bases matching TRBD1. The CDR3 runs to 15 residues. Trimming removed 0 bases from V and 1 base from J; junction bases left unmatched: 5. The V gene's germline CDR1 is DFQATT and CDR2 SNEGSKA (reference sequence). The CDR3 reads CSARDGTESQETQYF. The DNA for the CDR3 is TGCAGTGCTAGAGATGGGACAGAAAGCCAAGAGACCCAGTACTTC.

The table lists this clonotype with many counts. This chain joins TRBV11-2 and TRBJ2-1, with D uncertain. CDR1 is SGHAT, CDR2 FQNNGV, per germline. V gave up 3 bases and J gave up 4 bases, with 7 bases separating them. The CDR3 has 13 amino acids. CDR3 residues: CASSLTQYNEQFF. The CDR3 DNA reads as TGTGCCAGCAGCTTGACTCAATACAATGAGCAGTTCTTC.

To note about this clonotype: This may be a read error, as it is one base from a much larger clone. J is TRBJ2-2 and V is TRBV7-2, with D possibly TRBD1 on 5 matching bases. The germline V and J ends were trimmed by 5 bases and 1 base, with 14 bases remaining between them. CDR1 SGHTA and CDR2 FQGNSA come from the germline V gene. The CDR3 has 16 amino acids. CDR3 loop: CASSQGRARNTGELFF. For the CDR3, the DNA is TGTGCCAGCAGCCAAGGCAGGGCCCGGAACACCGGGGAGCTGTTTTTT.

This clonotype was observed a few times. The chain joins TRBV6-1 to TRBJ2-7; 8 bases agree with TRBD1. The CDR3 is 14 residues long. The trim removed 5 bases at V and 7 bases at J, leaving 10 bases unmatched. CDR1 MNHNS and CDR2 SASEGT come from the germline V gene. In DNA form, the CDR3 reads TGTGCCAGCAGTTTACGGACAGGGCAGAGGGAGCAGTACTTC. This codes for CASSLRTGQREQYF.

This clonotype was detected many times. The chain is built from TRBV12-3 or TRBV12-4 and TRBJ2-7, with 13 bases identical to TRBD2. J was trimmed by 2 bases and V by 6 bases; bases with no gene match: 4. CDR3 size: 15 residues. The CDR3 sequence is CASSSGTSGTYEQYF. In nucleotides, the CDR3 is TGTGCCAGCAGCTCCGGGACTAGCGGGACCTACGAGCAGTACTTC.

This clonotype was detected many times. The junction does not match germline at one end; this may be a read error. V is TRBV20-1 and J is TRBJ2-1; D is perhaps TRBD2 (5 bases). The length of the CDR3 is 20 residues. In germline, CDR1 is DFQATT, CDR2 SNEGSKA (reference sequence). The CDR3 sequence: CSARVGSRVPQTSSYNEQFF. In nucleotides, the CDR3 is TGCAGTGCCAGAGTGGGTTCGAGGGTGCCCCAGACGAGCTCCTACAATGAGCAGTTCTTC.

Many counts were recorded for this clonotype. The gene calls are TRBV30 and TRBJ2-3; D might be TRBD1 (5 bases). V was trimmed by 4 bases and J by 4 bases, leaving 12 bases between them. There are 13 residues in the CDR3. CDR1 is GTSNPN and CDR2 is SVGIG in the germline V gene (reference sequence). In nucleotides, the CDR3 is TGTGCCTGGACAAGACGACAGTCAGATACGCAGTATTTT. This encodes CAWTRRQSDTQYF. Using reference TRBV30 and TRBJ2-3 for the parts outside the CDR3, the full variable domain is SQTIHQWPATLVQPVGSPLSLECTVEGTSNPNLYWYRQAAGRGLQLLFYSVGIGQISSEVPQNLSASRPQDRQFILSSKKLLLSDSGFYLCAWTRRQSDTQYFGPGTRLTVL.

The rearrangement links TRBV10-3 to TRBJ2-1; the match to TRBD1 covers 9 bases. This CDR3 is built from 13 residues. The junction had 3 bases not matched to a gene; V was cut back by 3 bases and J by 9 bases. The germline CDR1 and CDR2 sequences are ENHRY and SYGVKD. The CDR3 DNA reads TGTGCCATCAGTGACCGACAGGGGGTTGAGCAGTTCTTC. This gives the protein CAISDRQGVEQFF.

This clonotype was counted many times. The chain uses TRBV7-2 and TRBJ2-2; the match to TRBD2 covers 7 bases. The CDR3 covers 17 residues. V lost 3 bases and J lost 7; bases outside the gene matches: 14. CDR1 is SGHTA, CDR2 FQGNSA, per germline. CDR3 DNA: TGTGCCAGCAGCTTTGCTAGCGGAGCCGCTACGGGCGGGGAGCTGTTTTTT. It codes for CASSFASGAATGGELFF.

This clonotype was recorded at least ten times. V usage is TRBV2 and J usage is TRBJ2-3, with 8 nucleotides matching TRBD2. Germline CDR1 reads SNHLY; CDR2 reads FYNNEI. CDR3 length: 16 amino acids. J lost 2 bases, V lost 1 base, and 5 bases had no gene match. CDR3 residues: CASSEELAVDTDTQYF. CDR3 coding DNA: TGTGCCAGCAGTGAAGAACTAGCGGTCGACACAGATACGCAGTATTTT.

The chain couples TRBV7-3 to TRBJ2-7, with TRBD2 matching 12 bases. The junction had 4 bases not matched to a gene; V was cut back by 5 bases and J by 2 bases. Germline values: CDR1 SGHTA, CDR2 FQGTGA. The length of the CDR3 is 15 residues. CDR3 DNA sequence: TGTGCCAGCAGCCTAAGGACTAGCGGGACCTACGAGCAGTACTTC. Translation gives CASSLRTSGTYEQYF.

The chain has TRBV4-1 and TRBJ1-5; D uncertain. The V gene's germline CDR1 is MGHRA and CDR2 YSYEKL. This CDR3 has 13 residues. The V gene lost 2 bases and the J gene lost 6 bases, with 8 bases spanning the gap. In DNA form, the CDR3 reads TGCGCCAGCAGCCAATCATTGGGTCAGCCCCAGCATTTT. It translates to CASSQSLGQPQHF.

The chain employs TRBV4-3 and TRBJ1-1; D gene uncertain. Germline V CDR1 and CDR2: LGHNA, YSLEER. The CDR3 runs 12 residues. Trimming took 3 bases from V and 6 from J, leaving 8 bases between them. CDR3 coding DNA: TGCGCCAGCAGCCACGATACAGCTGAAGCTTTCTTT. Its translation is CASSHDTAEAFF.

The chain couples TRBV4-3 to TRBJ2-2; D remains unclear. Trimming took off 3 bases at V and 9 bases at J, with 20 bases between the two ends. The germline CDR1 and CDR2 sequences are LGHNA and YSLEER. The CDR3 totals 16 residues. The CDR3 here is CASSHQWDPIPRELFF. Written as DNA, the CDR3 is TGCGCCAGCAGCCATCAGTGGGATCCTATCCCACGGGAGCTGTTTTTT.

This clonotype was seen a few times. The chain combines TRBV5-5 with TRBJ1-2; D might be TRBD1 (5 bases). Trimming removed 3 bases from V and 7 bases from J, with 16 bases in between. This CDR3 spans 14 amino acids. Germline CDR1 reads SGHKS; CDR2 reads YYEKEE (reference sequence). CDR3 bases: TGTGCCAGCAGCTGGGGGTGGGGGAGCGGTGGCTACACCTTC. Translating it yields CASSWGWGSGGYTF.

This chain links TRBV12-5 with TRBJ2-1; 9 nucleotides line up with TRBD1. Losses at the gene ends were 0 bases for V and 6 bases for J; bases not matched to a gene: 6. This CDR3 spans 16 amino acids. CDR1 is LGHNT, CDR2 FRNRAP, per germline. CDR3 sequence (DNA): TGTGCTAGTGGTTTGGTTATCGGGACAGGGAGCAATGAGCAGTTCTTC. Protein: CASGLVIGTGSNEQFF.